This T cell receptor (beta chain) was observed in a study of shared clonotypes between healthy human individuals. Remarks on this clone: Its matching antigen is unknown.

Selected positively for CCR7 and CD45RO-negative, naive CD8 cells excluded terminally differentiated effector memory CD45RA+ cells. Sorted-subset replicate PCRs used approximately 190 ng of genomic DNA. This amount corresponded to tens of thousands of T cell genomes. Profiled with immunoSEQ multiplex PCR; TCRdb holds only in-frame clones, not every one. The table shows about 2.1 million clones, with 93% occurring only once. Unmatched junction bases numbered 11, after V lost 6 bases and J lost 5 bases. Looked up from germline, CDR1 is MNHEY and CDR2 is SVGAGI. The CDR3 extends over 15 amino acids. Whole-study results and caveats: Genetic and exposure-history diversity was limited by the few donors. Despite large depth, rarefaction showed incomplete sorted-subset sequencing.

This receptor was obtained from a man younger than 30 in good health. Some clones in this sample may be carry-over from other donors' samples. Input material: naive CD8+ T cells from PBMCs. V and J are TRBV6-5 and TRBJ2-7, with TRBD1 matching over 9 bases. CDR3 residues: CASRATGGAAHEQYF. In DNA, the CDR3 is TGTGCCAGCAGGGCTACAGGGGGCGCGGCTCACGAGCAGTACTTC.